The entry below gives a single T cell receptor beta chain sequence along with its context. Its antigen remains unidentified. The V gene lost 2 bases and the J gene lost 6 bases, with 11 bases spanning the gap. Germline CDR1 is SGHTA and CDR2 is FQGTGA. The length of the CDR3 is 14 residues. The data were obtained in a study of T cells in Graves' hyperthyroidism and ophthalmopathy. Study-wide results and limits: In simple terms, a model built on 13 V-J features told ophthalmopathy apart from stable hyperthyroidism. The majority of expanded thyroid clonotypes above 0.001 also appeared in blood.

Amplified TCR beta CDR3 regions came from RNA transcripts. HTBI primers were used for first-round RT-PCR of the TCR CDR3. In TCRdb, the multiplex PCR reads were re-called with MiXCR into one record per CDR3 protein. The sample shows 330,000 or so distinct CDR3 sequences, roughly 18% of them seen only once. Subjects with ophthalmopathy showed a Clinical Activity Score no lower than 3, a NOSPECS grade no lower than 4, and a duration shorter than 3 months. The gene calls are TRBV7-3 and TRBJ2-1; the D gene is possibly TRBD2 (6 bases). The sequencing sample was made of blood. The clonotype comes from a man aged 45-60 years with Graves' ophthalmopathy. The CDR3 loop is CASSLAGSFNEQFF. DNA for the CDR3: TGTGCCAGCAGCTTAGCGGGGTCATTCAATGAGCAGTTCTTC.